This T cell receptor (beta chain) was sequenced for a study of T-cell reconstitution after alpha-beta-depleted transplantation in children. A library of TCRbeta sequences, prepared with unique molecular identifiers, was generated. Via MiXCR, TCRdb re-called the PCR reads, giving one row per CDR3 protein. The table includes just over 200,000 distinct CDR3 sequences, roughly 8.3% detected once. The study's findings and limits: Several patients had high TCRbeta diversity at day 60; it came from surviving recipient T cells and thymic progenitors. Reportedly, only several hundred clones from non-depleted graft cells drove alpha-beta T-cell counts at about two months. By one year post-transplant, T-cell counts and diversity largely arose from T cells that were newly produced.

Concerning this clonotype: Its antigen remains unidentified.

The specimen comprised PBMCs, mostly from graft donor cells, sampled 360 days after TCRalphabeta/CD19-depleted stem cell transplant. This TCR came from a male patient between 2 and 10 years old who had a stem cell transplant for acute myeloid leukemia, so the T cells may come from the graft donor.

CDR3 sequence: CASSYFRGSTEAFF. CDR3 DNA sequence: TGTGCCAGCAGTTATTTCAGGGGTAGCACTGAAGCTTTCTTT. This chain links TRBV6-2 or TRBV6-3 with TRBJ1-1; D may be TRBD1 (6 bases). Germline CDR1 MNHEY, CDR2 SVGEGT. The V gene lost 3 bases and the J gene lost 4 bases, with 12 bases spanning the gap. The CDR3 is 14 amino acids.